This TCR beta chain originates from a study of cytomegalovirus exposure and HLA in healthy donors. PCR employed 60 Vbeta and 13 Jbeta primers. Produced via immunoSEQ multiplex PCR; TCRdb's table is partial and in-frame only. The sample yields around 100,000 clones, of which the top ten take up 6.8%. This CDR3 comprises 15 residues. With 2 bases clipped from V and 4 bases from J, the junction kept 4 bases outside the gene matches. Germline V gene lookup returns CDR1 SGHTA and CDR2 FQGNSA. Study observations and caveats: The majority of TCR sequences were rare, yet some public TCRs appeared in many donors. Cytomegalovirus association was assigned to about 150 TCR beta chains.

Worth noting for this clone: As yet, its antigen is unknown.

The sequenced sample consisted of PBMCs. This sequence joins TRBV7-2 and TRBJ2-3; 9 bases agree with TRBD2. The clonotype was recovered from a middle-aged man in good health and CMV-seropositive. CDR3 DNA: TGTGCCAGCAGCTTACTAGCGGGATATGCAGATACGCAGTATTTT. It encodes CASSLLAGYADTQYF.